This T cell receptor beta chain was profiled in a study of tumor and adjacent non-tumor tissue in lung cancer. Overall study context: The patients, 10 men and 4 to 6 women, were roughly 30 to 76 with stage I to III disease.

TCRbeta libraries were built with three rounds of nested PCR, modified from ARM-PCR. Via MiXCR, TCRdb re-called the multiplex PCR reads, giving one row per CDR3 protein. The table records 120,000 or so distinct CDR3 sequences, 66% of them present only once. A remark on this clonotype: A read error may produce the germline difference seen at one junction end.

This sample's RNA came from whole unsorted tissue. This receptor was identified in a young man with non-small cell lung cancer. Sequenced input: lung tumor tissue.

The CDR3 protein is CASSRLAGPYNGQFF. Written as DNA, the CDR3 is TGTGCCAGCAGCCGACTAGCGGGGCCCTACAATGGGCAGTTCTTC. The V and J genes are TRBV6-5 and TRBJ2-1; 11 nucleotides match TRBD2. This CDR3 has 15 amino acids. The germline V gene has CDR1 MNHEY and CDR2 SVGAGI.